This TCR beta chain stems from a study of T cell repertoires in Merkel cell carcinoma (dated by TCRdb to between 2018 and 2020). In terms of the full investigation: Patients with prior intralesional immunotherapy or systemic immune checkpoint blockade before the biopsy were excluded. MCPyV-specific clonotypes were first defined by tetramer sorting, cloning and paired TCR sequencing of expanded tumor-infiltrating lymphocytes. To be included, a subject needed both a diagnosis of MCPyV-positive Merkel cell carcinoma and tumor-infiltrating lymphocytes that had been successfully expanded in vitro.

The investigation overall reported the following: No normal tissue biopsies were studied.

The immunoSEQ assay was used for TRB CDR3 sequencing and data processing of tumor genomic DNA. TCRdb's version of the immuneACCESS table is confined to in-frame rearrangements and falls short of the full clone set. An unresolved V gene accounts for under half of the shortfall where checked; the remainder is of unknown origin. The sample table records about 14,000 clones; around 74% of these occur just once. More than 15% of the sample comes from the top ten. A note on this clone: Its antigen has not been determined. The sample holds no much larger clone one base away, and base qualities are not on file.

Biopsy-confirmed MCPyV-positive Merkel cell carcinoma was present in the study subjects, and positive serum antibodies to T-antigen were found in every subject. Genomic DNA was extracted from more than 5 adjacent 10-micron frozen tumor sections without any cell sorting or culture. Roughly 5 x 5 x 5 mm of tumor biopsy tissue was frozen in optimal cutting temperature compound. In the frozen biopsy, scout sections stained with hematoxylin and eosin confirmed plenty of Merkel cell carcinoma along with infiltrating cells. Germline trimming amounts to 2 bases on V and 2 bases on J, with 7 as the count of junction bases outside the gene matches. The CDR3 numbers 16 residues from cysteine through phenylalanine. The DNA shown is the 48-base CDR3, in frame from base 1. Looking up the germline V gene (reference sequence) yields CDR1 SGHKS and CDR2 YYEKEE.

Sample: tumor tissue. The source is an adult with Merkel cell carcinoma. The V and J segments used are TRBV5-5 and TRBJ2-3; 8 central nucleotides agree with TRBD1. The CDR3 in this case is CASSFGTGTNTDTQYF. The nucleotides read TGTGCCAGCAGCTTCGGGACAGGTACGAACACAGATACGCAGTATTTT.